Listed here are 2 T cell receptor beta chains from one sample, sequenced in a study of shared clonotypes between healthy human individuals. Profiled with immunoSEQ multiplex PCR; TCRdb holds only in-frame clones, not every one. Among roughly 1,100,000 clones, under 80% were seen once, and the ten largest hold 1.5%. What was sequenced was memory CD4+ T cells sorted from blood. Subset specified: CD45RA-negative fraction. All receptors come from a man aged 18-30 years in good health.

CDR3: CATSRDVGGLSYGYTF. Written as DNA, the CDR3 is TGTGCCACCAGCAGAGATGTAGGGGGCTTGAGCTATGGCTACACCTTC. The V call is TRBV15, the J call TRBJ1-2; 7 bases align to TRBD1. The V gene's germline CDR1 is LNHNV and CDR2 YYDKDF (reference sequence). Trimming at V came to 0 bases and at J to 4 bases, leaving 8 bases not matched to a gene. CDR3 length: 16 amino acids.

The chain uses TRBV28 and TRBJ2-7; D is ambiguous. Germline V gives CDR1 MDHEN, CDR2 SYDVKM. The CDR3 contains 13 residues. Trimming stripped 6 bases from V and 5 bases from J, with 14 bases between. The CDR3 DNA follows: TGTGCCAGCAGCCCCGTGGCTAGAGACGAGCAGTACTTC. The encoded protein is CASSPVARDEQYF.